This T cell receptor beta chain was identified during a study of T cell responses to AZD1222 COVID-19 vaccine. Background on the study: Analysis merged second doses at about 4 or about 12 weeks.

Study outcomes and limitations: Clonal diversity may have been underestimated, and the donors were mostly white British, with more females than males.

With respect to this clone: Its matching antigen is unknown.

V shed 9 bases and J 4 bases; nucleotides not matched to a gene: 11. CDR3 length equals 14 residues. Germline V gene data show CDR1 as MNHEY and CDR2 as SVGAGI. Libraries were prepared by immunoSEQ multiplex PCR; TCRdb keeps only in-frame clonotypes and omits some of them. The table lists fewer than 90,000 clones, roughly 87% of them singletons. The sequence came from an adult in good health. The gene calls are TRBV6-5 and TRBJ1-2; 7 bases map to TRBD1. This specimen consisted of peripheral blood, obtained on day 0 of AZD1222 vaccination. In DNA, the CDR3 is TGTGCCAGTCGCACGACAGGGCTCGGCTATGGCTACACCTTC. Translating gives CASRTTGLGYGYTF.